This T cell receptor beta chain is drawn from a study of regulatory T cells in long-lasting Graves disease. According to the study, TCR beta libraries were built with iRepertoire HTBI primers and CDR3-region Arm-PCR. TCRdb redid the calling of the multiplex PCR reads with MiXCR, one entry per CDR3 protein. The sample lists some 240,000 distinct CDR3 sequences, roughly 19% occurring once. The J segment lost 4 bases and the V segment lost 5 bases, leaving 8 bases of the junction unmatched. Germline CDR1 is SGHAT and CDR2 is FQDESV (reference sequence). The CDR3 extends over 14 amino acids. Time point described: newly diagnosed GD, antithyroid drugs for less than 3 months. RNA isolated from PBMCs was used to make the TCR library. The same data also contributed to another study, on T cells in Graves' hyperthyroidism and ophthalmopathy. Per that paper: HTBI primers were used for first-round RT-PCR of the TCR CDR3.

The V gene is TRBV11-1, the J gene TRBJ2-7; 7 nucleotides line up with TRBD1. This clonotype was obtained from a woman in her twenties or thirties with Graves disease. Specimen: peripheral blood mononuclear cells (PBMCs), collected at new diagnosis, from a patient treated with antithyroid drugs. The CDR3: CASSRDSDEYEQYF. The DNA of the CDR3 is TGTGCCAGCAGCCGGGACAGCGACGAGTACGAGCAGTACTTC.